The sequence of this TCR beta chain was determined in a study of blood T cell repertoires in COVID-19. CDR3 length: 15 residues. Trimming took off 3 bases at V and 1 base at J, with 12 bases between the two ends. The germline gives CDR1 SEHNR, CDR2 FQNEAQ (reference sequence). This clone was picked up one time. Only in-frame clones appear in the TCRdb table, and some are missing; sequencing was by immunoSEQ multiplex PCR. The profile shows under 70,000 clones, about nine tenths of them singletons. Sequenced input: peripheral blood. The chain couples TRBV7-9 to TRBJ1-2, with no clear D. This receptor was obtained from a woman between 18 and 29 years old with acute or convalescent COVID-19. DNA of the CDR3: TGTGCCAGCAGCTTTTATTCTTCAGTTAACTATGGCTACACCTTC. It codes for CASSFYSSVNYGYTF. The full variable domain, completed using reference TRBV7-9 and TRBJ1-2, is DTGVSQNPRHKITKRGQNVTFRCDPISEHNRLYWYRQTLGQGPEFLTYFQNEAQLEKSRLLSDRFSAERPKGSFSTLEIQRTEQGDSAMYLCASSFYSSVNYGYTFGSGTRLTVV.